The 3 T cell receptor beta chains below were found in one sample sequenced in a study of immune cell composition in non-small cell lung cancer. Normal lung was sampled as far from the tumour as possible, at least 3 cm. Method: immunoSEQ multiplex PCR; TCRdb's copy keeps in-frame clones and lacks some. The sample includes roughly 15,000 clones, around four fifths of them seen just once. These data also formed part of another study, on CD4 T cells in lung cancer.

The specimen was non-adjacent lung tissue. These receptors originate from a human donor with non-small cell lung cancer.

V and J are TRBV28 and TRBJ2-7; 10 bases map to TRBD1. Germline CDR1 MDHEN, CDR2 SYDVKM. The V and J ends lost 5 bases and 5 bases, in that order; junction bases with no gene match: 9. The CDR3 extends over 15 amino acids. The CDR3: CASSRRGTGDHEQYF. The CDR3 nucleotides read TGTGCCAGCAGTAGAAGAGGGACAGGGGACCACGAGCAGTACTTC. The entire variable domain, with the rest obtained from reference TRBV28 and TRBJ2-7, is as follows: DVKVTQSSRYLVKRTGEKVFLECVQDMDHENMFWYRQDPGLGLRLIYFSYDVKMKEKGDIPEGYSVSREKKERFSLILESASTNQTSMYLCASSRRGTGDHEQYFGPGTRLTVT.

This clone has just one count. The rearrangement joins TRBV7-2 to TRBJ1-1; D remains ambiguous. V was trimmed by 7 bases and J by 0 bases, leaving 12 bases between them. CDR3 length: 14 residues. Looked up from germline, CDR1 is SGHTA and CDR2 is FQGNSA. CDR3: CASTFSGMNTEAFF. The CDR3 region has the DNA TGTGCCAGCACCTTCTCGGGGATGAACACTGAAGCTTTCTTT.

In its sample, this clone was seen a few times. The rearrangement links TRBV14 to TRBJ2-3; D ambiguous. The germline gives CDR1 SGHDN, CDR2 FVKESK. The length of the CDR3 is 14 residues. Trimming removed 1 base from V and 4 bases from J, with 9 bases in between. CDR3 DNA sequence: TGTGCCAGCAGCCAAGCCGTTCCCCCAGATACGCAGTATTTT. Its translation: CASSQAVPPDTQYF.